A selection of T cell receptor beta chains follows, all from one sample in a study of OX40 agonist ivuxolimab in advanced cancers. The repertoire was sequenced with immunoSEQ multiplex PCR; TCRdb's copy has only in-frame clones and lacks some. The data contain 40,000 or so clones, 65% to 85% of them singletons. Source: CD4+ or CD8+ T cells sorted from blood, taken in a trial of the OX40 agonist ivuxolimab. These TCRs come from an adult with an advanced solid tumor such as melanoma, head and neck, liver or kidney cancer. Both conserved end residues are trimmed from each CDR3. Rows give clone size only sometimes, using once, few, many, or a class for an expanded clone.

v_call | clone_size | cdr3_aa
TRBV5-1 | few | ASSLDGGRSRGYT
TRBV29-1 | once | SVARLGETQY
TRBV30 | - | AWSEDGTIGNTIY
TRBV6-6 | - | ASTADSYEQY
TRBV9 | - | ASSSHGEQSYNEQF
TRBV5-1 | - | ASSLDGGGTFYEQY
TRBV2 | - | ASSEQLSSGNTIY
TRBV4-1 | - | ASSQGAGLDPYNEQF
TRBV6-6 | - | ASSLTGGSPLH
TRBV5-1 | once | ASSLRLAGGGYEQF
TRBV11-2 | - | ASSPGQGRVETQY
TRBV30 | - | AWSVTGTLKLF
TRBV6-6 | - | ASNGQANYGYT
TRBV7-2 | once | ASSPGTSGRLEQF
TRBV6-5 | - | AILRLYTDTQY
TRBV29-1 | - | STQGGWAMNTEAF
TRBV29-1 | - | SVEEHPNTEAF
TRBV28 | - | ASSLATLGQTAGYT
TRBV7-2 | few | ASSLGSTSGRPS
TRBV6-1 | few | ASSGFGGDTEAF
TRBV19 | - | ASSFPKGLAGVETQY
TRBV2 | - | ASSLSPAGNEQF
TRBV30 | few | AWSVQSGTLGAF
TRBV28 | - | ASSYRDTQY
TRBV30 | - | AWATSFLTGSGYT
TRBV11-3 | once | ASSFGGGQPQH
TRBV6-5 | - | ASSPAREQF
TRBV9 | - | ASSVAPRGTETQY
TRBV6-1 | - | ASRTDRSFTYEQY
TRBV9 | - | ASTREMGYGYT
TRBV2 | - | ASSVGPPGQY
TRBV7-9 | - | ASSSKETQY
TRBV30 | - | AWTKGGFNYGYT
TRBV6-5 | - | ASREGSRVDTQY
TRBV9 | few | ASSVRDVADTQY
TRBV28 | - | ASSSTRSQETQY
TRBV2 | - | ASRAGTSGGYEQF
TRBV6-1 | - | ASSDPSRYGYT
TRBV11-3 | once | ASSLRPDSYGYT
TRBV10-1 | - | ASSDSDRGYLAEAF
TRBV6-5 | - | ASSYSDRVRY
TRBV27 | - | ASKPTSGVSYEQY
TRBV11-2 | - | ASSFQANTEAF
TRBV9 | - | ASSVAWGGTYNSPLH
TRBV11-2 | - | ASSLVGLAGGPAYEQY
TRBV7-3 | - | ASSLALTFDTDTQY
TRBV7-9 | - | ASSLTSGRGTGELF
TRBV5-1 | - | ASSFNTQETQY
TRBV5-4 | - | ASSSQLVYNEQF
TRBV7-2 | once | ASSLEALAIKQETQY
TRBV19 | - | ASSLWLSSYNEQF